This section outlines one T cell receptor beta chain sequence together with its context. This receptor's antigen is unknown. No per-base quality is available; no much larger clone lies one base away. The sample is drawn from a study of blood T cells in healthy people across ages (dated by TCRdb to 2013 to 2016). With regard to the full study: Template switching captured roughly one uniquely barcoded TCR beta cDNA molecule per two T cells in model experiments. Age-related changes in TCR beta repertoire diversity were measured in the study by deep sequencing normalized with unique cDNA molecular identifiers. The donors were split into four age groups: young (average 16 years), middle-aged (about 40), aged (around 67) and long-lived (roughly 88). Using the same blood draw, the study looked at two additional independent replicas of 1 million unique cDNA reads for two donors, one aged 18 to 30 and the other aged 80 or older. General conclusions and limits of the study: Compared with the aged group, the long-lived group had more naive CD4+ T cells, fewer expanded clones and increased TCR diversity, a pattern suggesting age selection. Because the CMV infection status of the donors was unknown, age-related changes in expanded clonotypes may potentially have been confounded. There was a strong correlation between observed TCR beta diversity and the percentage of naive T cells measured by flow cytometry. Because profiling used bulk unsorted PBMCs, naive and antigen-experienced compartments could not be compared conclusively. Total diversity estimates from one million sequenced T cells were considered lower bounds and underestimates. As age increased, observed TCR beta diversity per million T cells dropped in a roughly linear way, and a significant reduction was already evident by age about 40.

Systemically healthy Caucasian individuals from Russia, around 39 in total and aged about 6 to 100 years, were included as donors. Each donor gave about 10 milliliters of peripheral blood, drawn into EDTA-treated Vacutainer tubes. Ficoll-Paque density-gradient centrifugation was used to isolate PBMCs, with at least 7 million per sample. Trizol reagent was used to extract total RNA from PBMCs, with at least 5.5 micrograms per sample. The percentages of naive CD45RAhigh/CD27high T cells were determined by flow cytometry on a PBMC aliquot from every donor. Cut back by 7 bases and 5 bases, the V and J ends lie 14 bases apart. CDR1 MNHEY and CDR2 SVGEGT are derived from the germline V gene. The CDR3 contains 13 residues, cysteine and phenylalanine counted. Left in the record is the CDR3 DNA by itself, 39 bases read in frame from the first base. Libraries were built with 5' RACE. The instrument was an Illumina HiSeq 2500. A second PCR of roughly 7 to 12 cycles was performed with a sample-barcoded 5' primer and a J-beta primer mix. A template-switch 5' adaptor carrying 12 random nucleotides introduced a unique molecular identifier onto each TCR beta cDNA molecule. Each sample yielded at least 3 million CDR3-containing paired-end reads. All of the RNA was converted into first-strand cDNA using the Mint cDNA synthesis kit, with a TRBC-specific oligonucleotide serving as the primer. All cDNA was treated with uracil-DNA glycosylase and then went through a first 18-cycle PCR with the universal primers M1SS and BC2_uni_R. The paper's processing steps were these. Each sample was normalized by randomly selecting 1 million high-quality reads, each carrying a distinct molecular identifier. Reads sharing molecular identifiers were discarded rather than binned into consensus sequences. CDR3 identification, clonotype clustering and error correction used MiTCR with a Q25 quality threshold and the strictest error-elimination algorithm. A nonparametric unseen species model using Euler transformation provided a lower-bound estimate of total TCR beta diversity. TCRdb cleaned the public reads at Q25 with fastp, built clones with MiXCR and kept in-frame beta chains. One record per CDR3 amino acid sequence lists the most common genes and DNA. The V and J calls reflect TCRdb's pipeline rather than the authors' work. This sample comprises 800,000 to 950,000 distinct CDR3 sequences, about 28% of them detected only once. Roughly a tenth of the sample is in the top ten clones.

Another study also made use of these data, one on T cells of mothers and their children. That second report states: The donors were nine systemically healthy Caucasian individuals, made up of three mothers and their six children. cDNA synthesis consumed the entire amount of extracted RNA, loaded at 1.5 ug RNA in each 15 ul reaction. In the second PCR, the M1S primer added sample barcodes and 2-4 random nucleotides. Each mother yielded over 10 million TCR beta CDR3 reads and each child 3 million to 3.5 million reads. In both related and unrelated pairs, thymic selection shapes the output of TCR recombination in a similar way, with inherited differences having only a minor effect. Normalized repertoire overlap in related mother-child pairs was always slightly higher than in unrelated mother-child pairs, but the difference was never significant. With a sensitivity of about 100 clones per million clonotypes, no persistent microchimeric T cell clones were detected. Deep NGS was used in the study to compare the TCR beta repertoires of mothers and children and to look for features that separate related mother-child pairs from unrelated individuals. The mean age was roughly 44 +/- 4 years for the mothers and about 10 +/- 4 years for the children. After adapters were ligated using NEBNext reagents, the libraries underwent 100+100 nt paired-end sequencing on an Illumina HiSeq 2000. To prevent cross-contamination, the mother and child libraries were prepared one month apart and sequenced in separate runs. Between roughly 500,000 and 2,100,000 distinct TCR beta clonotypes were identified per donor. Naive TCR beta clonotypes were estimated from low-frequency clonotypes matched to each donor's FACS-determined naive share, without sorting.

This TCR came from a woman aged 40 to 50 in good health. The material sequenced was blood. Here the chain combines TRBV6-2 or TRBV6-3 and TRBJ1-1; the D gene is perhaps TRBD1, from 5 matching bases. Here is the DNA: TGTGCCAGCACCCTAGCAGGGAGGACTGAAGCTTTCTTT. Translated, it gives CASTLAGRTEAFF.